One and the same sample provided the 3 T cell receptor beta chains below, sequenced in a study of blood T cells in healthy people across ages. The authors ran a second PCR of 7 to 11 cycles using a sample-barcoded 5' primer and a J-beta primer mix. In TCRdb, the 5' RACE reads were re-called with MiXCR into one record per CDR3 protein. The sample lists around 650,000 distinct CDR3 sequences, approximately 40% seen once, with 25% to 35% in the top ten. Sequences were obtained from blood. The receptor set was obtained from a man older than 75 in good health.

The chain has TRBV20-1 and TRBJ2-1; TRBD1 is a possible D gene (6 bases). The CDR3 contains 13 residues. Germline V gene lookup returns CDR1 DFQATT and CDR2 SNEGSKA (reference sequence). Trimming removed 6 bases from V and 0 bases from J, with 9 bases in between. The CDR3 is CSAGQRSYNEQFF. CDR3 coding DNA: TGCAGTGCCGGACAGCGCTCCTACAATGAGCAGTTCTTC.

V usage is TRBV6-5 and J usage is TRBJ1-5; D unclear. CDR1 and CDR2 (germline): MNHEY, SVGAGI. Trimming removed 6 bases from V and 6 bases from J, with 18 bases in between. The CDR3 runs to 15 residues. The CDR3 coding sequence is TGTGCCAGCAGCTCCCGGTCGTTCCGTGGTCAGCCCCAGCATTTT. It specifies CASSSRSFRGQPQHF.

The chain combines TRBV4-3 with TRBJ1-2, with TRBD1 identical over 7 bases. The CDR3 extends over 15 amino acids. With V trimmed by 1 base and J by 4 bases, 6 bases remained unmatched. In germline, CDR1 is LGHNA, CDR2 YSLEER. The CDR3 here is CASSQGLTGAYGYTF. The CDR3 region has the DNA TGCGCCAGCAGCCAAGGATTAACAGGGGCCTATGGCTACACCTTC.